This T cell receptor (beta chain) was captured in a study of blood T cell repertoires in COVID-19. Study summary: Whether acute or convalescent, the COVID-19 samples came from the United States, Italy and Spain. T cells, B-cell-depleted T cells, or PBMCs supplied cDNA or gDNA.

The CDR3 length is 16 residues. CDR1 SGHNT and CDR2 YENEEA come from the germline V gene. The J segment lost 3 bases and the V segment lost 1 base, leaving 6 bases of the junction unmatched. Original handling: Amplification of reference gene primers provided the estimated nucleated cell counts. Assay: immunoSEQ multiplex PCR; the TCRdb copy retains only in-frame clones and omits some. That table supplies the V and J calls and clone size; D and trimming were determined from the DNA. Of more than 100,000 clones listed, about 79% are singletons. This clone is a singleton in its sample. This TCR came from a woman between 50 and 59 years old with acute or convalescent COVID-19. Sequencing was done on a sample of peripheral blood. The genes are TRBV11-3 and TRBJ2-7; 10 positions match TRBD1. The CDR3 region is CASSLGRGQGNYEQYF. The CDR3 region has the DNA TGTGCCAGCAGCTTAGGAAGGGGACAGGGGAACTACGAGCAGTACTTC.